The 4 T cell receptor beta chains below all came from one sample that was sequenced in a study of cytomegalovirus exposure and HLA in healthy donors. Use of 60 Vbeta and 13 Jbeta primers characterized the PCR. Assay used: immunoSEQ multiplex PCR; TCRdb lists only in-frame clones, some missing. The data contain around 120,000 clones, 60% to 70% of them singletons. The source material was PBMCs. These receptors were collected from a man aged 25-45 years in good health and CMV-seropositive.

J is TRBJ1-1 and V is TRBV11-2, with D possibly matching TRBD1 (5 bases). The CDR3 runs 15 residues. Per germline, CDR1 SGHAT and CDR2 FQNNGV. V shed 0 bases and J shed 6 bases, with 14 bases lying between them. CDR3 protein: CASSLEGGVTPEAFF. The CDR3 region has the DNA TGTGCCAGCAGCTTAGAGGGGGGGGTAACCCCTGAAGCTTTCTTT.

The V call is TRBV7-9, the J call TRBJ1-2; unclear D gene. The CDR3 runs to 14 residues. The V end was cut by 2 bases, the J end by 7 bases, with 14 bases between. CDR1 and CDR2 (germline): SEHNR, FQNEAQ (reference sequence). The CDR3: CASSLQESVGGYTF. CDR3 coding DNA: TGTGCCAGCAGCTTACAGGAATCAGTTGGTGGCTACACCTTC.

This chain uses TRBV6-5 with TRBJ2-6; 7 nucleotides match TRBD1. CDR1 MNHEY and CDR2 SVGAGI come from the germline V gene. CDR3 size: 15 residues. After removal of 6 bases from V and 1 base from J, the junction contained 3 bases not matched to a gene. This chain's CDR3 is CASRDRRSGANVLTF. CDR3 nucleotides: TGTGCCAGCAGGGACAGGAGATCTGGGGCCAACGTCCTGACTTTC.

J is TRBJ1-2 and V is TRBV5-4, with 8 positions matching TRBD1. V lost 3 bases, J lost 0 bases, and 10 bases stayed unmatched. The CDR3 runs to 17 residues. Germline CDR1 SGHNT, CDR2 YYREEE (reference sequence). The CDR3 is CASSSLQGDLANYGYTF. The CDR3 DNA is TGTGCCAGCAGCTCACTACAGGGGGATCTAGCTAACTATGGCTACACCTTC.